The rows below give T cell receptor beta chains drawn from one sample of a study of identical twins. TCRdb processed the 5' RACE reads anew with MiXCR; each CDR3 protein has one entry. Here the sample spans some 1,600,000 distinct CDR3 sequences, around 33% being singletons. Sequencing was done on a sample of cord blood. These receptors were obtained from a newborn girl in good health. Each CDR3 is given with its conserved first and last residue. A D gene is named only where the DNA matches it firmly. Size tells how often a clone was seen (once, few, many) or the class of an expanded clone, and some rows leave it out.

CDR3aa: CASSLTVYNEQFF; CDR3nt: TGTGCCAGCAGTCTTACGGTTTACAATGAGCAGTTCTTC; d_gene: -; len: 13; j_gene: TRBJ2-1; v_gene: TRBV12-3/TRBV12-4; abundance: many
CDR3aa: CSASSGGTNEKLFF; CDR3nt: TGCAGTGCTAGTTCGGGGGGAACTAATGAAAAACTGTTTTTT; d_gene: -; len: 14; j_gene: TRBJ1-4; v_gene: TRBV20-1; abundance: -
CDR3aa: CSVALKAVGPDTRYF; CDR3nt: TGCAGCGTTGCTTTAAAGGCGGTGGGTCCAGATACGCGGTATTTT; d_gene: -; len: 15; j_gene: TRBJ2-3; v_gene: TRBV29-1; abundance: -
CDR3aa: CASSYRDRGLLSYGYTF; CDR3nt: TGTGCCAGCAGTTACAGGGACAGGGGGCTTCTAAGCTATGGCTACACCTTC; d_gene: TRBD1; len: 17; j_gene: TRBJ1-2; v_gene: TRBV6-5; abundance: -
CDR3aa: CASSRLTSGRNTGELFF; CDR3nt: TGCGCCAGCAGCCGCCTCACTAGCGGGAGGAACACCGGGGAGCTGTTTTTT; d_gene: TRBD2; len: 17; j_gene: TRBJ2-2; v_gene: TRBV5-1; abundance: -
CDR3aa: CSVVRGPYEQYF; CDR3nt: TGCAGCGTTGTTCGGGGTCCCTACGAGCAGTACTTC; d_gene: -; len: 12; j_gene: TRBJ2-7; v_gene: TRBV29-1; abundance: -
CDR3aa: CSVSRGAGNTIYF; CDR3nt: TGCAGCGTATCGAGGGGGGCTGGAAACACCATATATTTT; d_gene: -; len: 13; j_gene: TRBJ1-3; v_gene: TRBV29-1; abundance: -
CDR3aa: CASSQSNSYNSPLHF; CDR3nt: TGCGCCAGCAGCCAGTCCAACAGTTATAATTCACCCCTCCACTTT; d_gene: -; len: 15; j_gene: TRBJ1-6; v_gene: TRBV4-1; abundance: few
CDR3aa: CASSVELNYGYTF; CDR3nt: TGTGCCAGCAGCGTAGAACTGAACTATGGCTACACCTTC; d_gene: -; len: 13; j_gene: TRBJ1-2; v_gene: TRBV9; abundance: many
CDR3aa: CASSFGGRPGEQFF; CDR3nt: TGTGCCAGCAGTTTTGGCGGGAGGCCCGGTGAGCAGTTCTTC; d_gene: TRBD2; len: 14; j_gene: TRBJ2-1; v_gene: TRBV28; abundance: many
CDR3aa: CSARWDRGNYGYTF; CDR3nt: TGCAGTGCTAGATGGGACAGGGGTAACTATGGCTACACCTTC; d_gene: TRBD1; len: 14; j_gene: TRBJ1-2; v_gene: TRBV20-1; abundance: -
CDR3aa: CASSQDGTSPYEQYF; CDR3nt: TGTGCCAGCAGCCAAGACGGGACTAGCCCTTACGAGCAGTACTTC; d_gene: TRBD2; len: 15; j_gene: TRBJ2-7; v_gene: TRBV4-2; abundance: few
CDR3aa: CSAQAGLSNKNIQYF; CDR3nt: TGCAGTGCCCAAGCCGGACTAAGTAACAAAAACATTCAGTACTTC; d_gene: -; len: 15; j_gene: TRBJ2-4; v_gene: TRBV20-1; abundance: few
CDR3aa: CASMANQPQHF; CDR3nt: TGTGCCAGCATGGCCAATCAGCCCCAGCATTTT; d_gene: -; len: 11; j_gene: TRBJ1-5; v_gene: TRBV6-1; abundance: -
CDR3aa: CASSYSQGRRNIQYF; CDR3nt: TGTGCCAGCAGTTACTCACAGGGGAGGAGAAACATTCAGTACTTC; d_gene: -; len: 15; j_gene: TRBJ2-4; v_gene: TRBV6-5; abundance: many
CDR3aa: CASSDRGRNNKQFF; CDR3nt: TGTGCCAGCAGTGACCGGGGGCGTAACAATAAGCAGTTCTTC; d_gene: -; len: 14; j_gene: TRBJ2-1; v_gene: TRBV2; abundance: few
CDR3aa: CASSEGLASRDTQYF; CDR3nt: TGTGCCAGCAGTGAGGGACTAGCCTCCCGGGATACGCAGTATTTT; d_gene: TRBD2; len: 15; j_gene: TRBJ2-3; v_gene: TRBV6-1; abundance: -
CDR3aa: CASSVGAGINGGEQFF; CDR3nt: TGTGCCAGCAGCGTCGGAGCGGGGATTAATGGCGGTGAGCAGTTCTTC; d_gene: TRBD2; len: 16; j_gene: TRBJ2-1; v_gene: TRBV9; abundance: few
CDR3aa: CASSQGGGGYGYTF; CDR3nt: TGCGCCAGCAGCCAAGGCGGGGGTGGCTATGGCTACACCTTC; d_gene: -; len: 14; j_gene: TRBJ1-2; v_gene: TRBV3-1; abundance: many
CDR3aa: CSAKTGPLTQYF; CDR3nt: TGCAGTGCCAAAACGGGACCCCTCACCCAGTACTTC; d_gene: -; len: 12; j_gene: TRBJ2-7; v_gene: TRBV20-1; abundance: few
CDR3aa: CASNQFRSGGLFHEQFF; CDR3nt: TGCGCCAGCAACCAATTTCGTTCGGGGGGGCTTTTCCATGAGCAGTTCTTC; d_gene: TRBD2; len: 17; j_gene: TRBJ2-1; v_gene: TRBV4-1; abundance: -
CDR3aa: CARTGTEAFF; CDR3nt: TGTGCCAGGACAGGGACTGAAGCTTTCTTT; d_gene: TRBD1; len: 10; j_gene: TRBJ1-1; v_gene: TRBV7-2; abundance: -
CDR3aa: CASSLEGSGLGNQPQHF; CDR3nt: TGTGCCAGCAGCTTAGAGGGGTCAGGGTTGGGCAATCAGCCCCAGCATTTT; d_gene: -; len: 17; j_gene: TRBJ1-5; v_gene: TRBV7-2; abundance: few
CDR3aa: CPGAYSNQPQHF; CDR3nt: TGCCCGGGGGCCTATAGCAATCAGCCCCAGCATTTT; d_gene: -; len: 12; j_gene: TRBJ1-5; v_gene: TRBV12-3/TRBV12-4; abundance: -
CDR3aa: CSARGTNSHNEQYF; CDR3nt: TGCAGTGCTAGGGGGACTAACTCCCACAATGAGCAGTACTTC; d_gene: TRBD2; len: 14; j_gene: TRBJ2-5; v_gene: TRBV20-1; abundance: -
CDR3aa: CSARVTSGNEQFF; CDR3nt: TGCAGTGCTAGAGTCACTAGTGGTAATGAGCAGTTCTTC; d_gene: -; len: 13; j_gene: TRBJ2-1; v_gene: TRBV20-1; abundance: few
CDR3aa: CSATPGQGVSYNEQYF; CDR3nt: TGCAGTGCTACGCCGGGACAGGGCGTTTCCTACAATGAGCAGTACTTC; d_gene: TRBD1; len: 16; j_gene: TRBJ2-7; v_gene: TRBV20-1; abundance: -
CDR3aa: CSANQLRDRGHGYTF; CDR3nt: TGCAGTGCTAACCAACTCCGGGACAGAGGGCATGGCTACACCTTC; d_gene: TRBD1; len: 15; j_gene: TRBJ1-2; v_gene: TRBV20-1; abundance: -
CDR3aa: CSARGTLTGRTDTQYF; CDR3nt: TGCAGTGCTAGAGGGACTCTCACGGGACGCACAGATACGCAGTATTTT; d_gene: -; len: 16; j_gene: TRBJ2-3; v_gene: TRBV20-1; abundance: -
CDR3aa: CASSQNTHEQYF; CDR3nt: TGTGCCAGCAGCCAGAATACCCACGAGCAGTACTTC; d_gene: -; len: 12; j_gene: TRBJ2-7; v_gene: TRBV6-2/TRBV6-3; abundance: few
CDR3aa: CASSQVQGSPYEQYF; CDR3nt: TGTGCCAGCAGCCAGGTACAGGGGTCCCCCTACGAGCAGTACTTC; d_gene: TRBD1; len: 15; j_gene: TRBJ2-7; v_gene: TRBV3-1; abundance: few
CDR3aa: CASSILPGPSYEQYF; CDR3nt: TGCGCCAGCAGCATACTTCCGGGACCTTCCTACGAGCAGTACTTC; d_gene: -; len: 15; j_gene: TRBJ2-7; v_gene: TRBV5-1; abundance: few
CDR3aa: CASSARDMRTDTQYF; CDR3nt: TGTGCCAGCAGCGCCAGAGATATGCGCACAGATACGCAGTATTTT; d_gene: -; len: 15; j_gene: TRBJ2-3; v_gene: TRBV9; abundance: -
CDR3aa: CASEQGLSRTDTQYF; CDR3nt: TGTGCCAGCGAGCAGGGGTTGTCCCGCACAGATACGCAGTATTTT; d_gene: -; len: 15; j_gene: TRBJ2-3; v_gene: TRBV6-1; abundance: few
CDR3aa: CSALDPNTDTQYF; CDR3nt: TGCAGTGCTCTGGACCCGAACACAGATACGCAGTATTTT; d_gene: -; len: 13; j_gene: TRBJ2-3; v_gene: TRBV20-1; abundance: few
CDR3aa: CASSTGQLNYGYTF; CDR3nt: TGTGCCAGCAGCACGGGACAGCTGAACTATGGCTACACCTTC; d_gene: TRBD1; len: 14; j_gene: TRBJ1-2; v_gene: TRBV7-2; abundance: few
CDR3aa: CATSRDAAVNTGELFF; CDR3nt: TGTGCCACCAGCAGAGATGCGGCAGTTAACACCGGGGAGCTGTTTTTT; d_gene: -; len: 16; j_gene: TRBJ2-2; v_gene: TRBV15; abundance: -
CDR3aa: CASSVQGQSDTEAFF; CDR3nt: TGTGCCAGCAGTGTACAGGGGCAATCGGACACTGAAGCTTTCTTT; d_gene: TRBD1; len: 15; j_gene: TRBJ1-1; v_gene: TRBV2; abundance: -
CDR3aa: CSARDIGSSYEQYF; CDR3nt: TGCAGTGCTAGAGATATCGGGTCCTCCTACGAGCAGTACTTC; d_gene: -; len: 14; j_gene: TRBJ2-7; v_gene: TRBV20-1; abundance: few
CDR3aa: CASSFRGLSSYEQYF; CDR3nt: TGCGCCAGCAGCTTCCGAGGGCTTTCCTCCTACGAGCAGTACTTC; d_gene: -; len: 15; j_gene: TRBJ2-7; v_gene: TRBV5-1; abundance: many
CDR3aa: CASSYRDRIYGYTF; CDR3nt: TGTGCCAGCAGTTACCGGGACAGGATCTATGGCTACACCTTC; d_gene: TRBD1; len: 14; j_gene: TRBJ1-2; v_gene: TRBV28; abundance: -
CDR3aa: CASSENGGANQPQHF; CDR3nt: TGTGCCAGCAGTGAAAATGGCGGTGCCAATCAGCCCCAGCATTTT; d_gene: -; len: 15; j_gene: TRBJ1-5; v_gene: TRBV6-1; abundance: -
CDR3aa: CASSYSTSEAFF; CDR3nt: TGTGCCAGCAGTTACTCGACGAGCGAAGCTTTCTTT; d_gene: -; len: 12; j_gene: TRBJ1-1; v_gene: TRBV6-5; abundance: -
CDR3aa: CASSANGYSNQPQHF; CDR3nt: TGTGCCAGCAGTGCGAACGGATATAGCAATCAGCCCCAGCATTTT; d_gene: -; len: 15; j_gene: TRBJ1-5; v_gene: TRBV2; abundance: -
CDR3aa: CASSRSSGSSNNEQFF; CDR3nt: TGTGCCAGCAGTCGCTCAAGCGGGAGTTCCAACAATGAGCAGTTCTTC; d_gene: TRBD2; len: 16; j_gene: TRBJ2-1; v_gene: TRBV12-3/TRBV12-4; abundance: many
CDR3aa: CASSPRDSFQAFF; CDR3nt: TGCGCCAGCAGCCCCCGGGACAGCTTCCAAGCTTTCTTT; d_gene: TRBD1; len: 13; j_gene: TRBJ1-1; v_gene: TRBV5-1; abundance: -
CDR3aa: CSAPRGARSTDTQYF; CDR3nt: TGCAGTGCTCCCCGTGGGGCCCGAAGCACAGATACGCAGTATTTT; d_gene: -; len: 15; j_gene: TRBJ2-3; v_gene: TRBV20-1; abundance: -
CDR3aa: CASSFVGQEPYEQYF; CDR3nt: TGCGCCAGCAGCTTCGTCGGACAGGAGCCCTACGAGCAGTACTTC; d_gene: TRBD1; len: 15; j_gene: TRBJ2-7; v_gene: TRBV5-1; abundance: few
CDR3aa: CASSQAKAGGRTYEQYF; CDR3nt: TGTGCCAGCAGCCAAGCGAAAGCGGGAGGGCGGACCTACGAGCAGTACTTC; d_gene: TRBD2; len: 17; j_gene: TRBJ2-7; v_gene: TRBV14; abundance: -
CDR3aa: CASSLKGGGNTIYF; CDR3nt: TGTGCCAGCAGTTTAAAAGGGGGCGGAAACACCATATATTTT; d_gene: TRBD1; len: 14; j_gene: TRBJ1-3; v_gene: TRBV27; abundance: few
CDR3aa: CASSQDRGGGTEAFF; CDR3nt: TGCGCCAGCAGCCAAGATAGGGGGGGAGGCACTGAAGCTTTCTTT; d_gene: -; len: 15; j_gene: TRBJ1-1; v_gene: TRBV4-1; abundance: -
CDR3aa: CASSRSASGRADTQYF; CDR3nt: TGTGCCAGCAGCCGGTCGGCTAGCGGGAGAGCAGATACGCAGTATTTT; d_gene: TRBD2; len: 16; j_gene: TRBJ2-3; v_gene: TRBV9; abundance: -
CDR3aa: CAPPGQVNQPQHF; CDR3nt: TGTGCCCCCCCGGGACAGGTGAATCAGCCCCAGCATTTT; d_gene: TRBD1; len: 13; j_gene: TRBJ1-5; v_gene: TRBV24-1; abundance: -
CDR3aa: CASSRQGSGYNEQFF; CDR3nt: TGTGCCAGCAGTCGTCAGGGGAGTGGGTACAATGAGCAGTTCTTC; d_gene: -; len: 15; j_gene: TRBJ2-1; v_gene: TRBV3-1; abundance: few
CDR3aa: CASSLFGQPNEKLFF; CDR3nt: TGTGCCAGCAGTTTATTTGGACAGCCTAATGAAAAACTGTTTTTT; d_gene: -; len: 15; j_gene: TRBJ1-4; v_gene: TRBV27; abundance: -